A selection of T cell receptor beta chains follows, all from one sample in a study of blood T cell repertoires in COVID-19. Profiling relied on immunoSEQ multiplex PCR, and the TCRdb table lists in-frame clones only, not all of them. The top ten clones hold 1.7% of a sample with almost 400,000 clones, nearly 90% of them seen once. The sequenced sample was PBMCs or T cells enriched from blood (not recorded which). The receptors shown here come from a woman between 25 and 40 years old who had recovered from COVID-19. Both conserved end residues are part of each CDR3. A D gene is named only where the DNA matches it firmly. Size values are once, few and many counts, or a class for expanded clones, and some rows have none.

size: NA; J: TRBJ2-7; D: TRBD1; V: TRBV27; CDR3: CASSNRGYFYEQYF; DNA: TGTGCCAGCAGTAACAGGGGTTACTTCTACGAGCAGTACTTC
size: NA; J: TRBJ2-2; D: TRBD1; V: TRBV5-1; CDR3: CASSFRRTGEAGELFF; DNA: TGCGCCAGCAGCTTTCGTCGGACAGGGGAGGCCGGGGAGCTGTTTTTT
size: NA; J: TRBJ1-2; D: TRBD1; V: TRBV4-1; CDR3: CASSPIPGQDYGYTF; DNA: TGCGCCAGCAGTCCGATTCCGGGACAGGACTATGGCTACACCTTC
size: NA; J: TRBJ2-3; D: TRBD2; V: TRBV10-3; CDR3: CAISEAGAGPDTQYF; DNA: TGTGCCATCAGTGAGGCGGGAGCGGGGCCAGATACGCAGTATTTT
size: NA; J: TRBJ2-7; D: TRBD2; V: TRBV10-3; CDR3: CAINSGLAGGLSREQYF; DNA: TGTGCCATCAACTCTGGACTAGCGGGAGGGCTAAGTCGCGAGCAGTACTTC
size: NA; J: TRBJ1-3; D: TRBD1; V: TRBV28; CDR3: CASSSLSDRGDENTIYF; DNA: TGTGCCAGCAGTTCCCTATCGGACAGGGGTGATGAGAACACCATATATTTT
size: NA; J: TRBJ1-1; D: TRBD1; V: TRBV2; CDR3: CASRSTGGDTEAFF; DNA: TGTGCCAGCAGATCTACAGGGGGAGACACTGAAGCTTTCTTT
size: once; J: TRBJ2-7; D: TRBD2; V: TRBV13; CDR3: CASSSDGGAYEQYF; DNA: TGTGCCAGCAGCTCGGACGGGGGGGCCTACGAGCAGTACTTC
size: NA; J: TRBJ2-1; D: TRBD1; V: TRBV9; CDR3: CASSARSGTGEGEQFF; DNA: TGTGCCAGCAGCGCCCGGTCCGGGACAGGGGAAGGTGAGCAGTTCTTC
size: NA; J: TRBJ2-3; D: TRBD2; V: TRBV5-1; CDR3: CASSLPSGRTDTQYF; DNA: TGCGCCAGCAGCTTGCCTAGCGGGAGGACAGATACGCAGTATTTT
size: NA; J: TRBJ1-1; D: NA; V: TRBV6-5; CDR3: CASSYRDTNTEAFF; DNA: TGTGCCAGCAGTTACCGCGACACGAACACTGAAGCTTTCTTT
size: NA; J: TRBJ2-7; D: NA; V: TRBV2; CDR3: CAIGWGKDRTYEQYF; DNA: TGTGCCATTGGGTGGGGGAAAGACAGGACCTACGAGCAGTACTTC
size: NA; J: TRBJ2-7; D: TRBD1; V: TRBV29-1; CDR3: CSVGTGGLTYEQYF; DNA: TGCAGCGTTGGTACAGGGGGTCTGACCTACGAGCAGTACTTC
size: NA; J: TRBJ2-7; D: NA; V: TRBV3-1/TRBV3-2; CDR3: CASSQDLFRAGYSYEQYF; DNA: TGTGCCAGCAGCCAAGACCTTTTTAGAGCGGGCTATTCCTACGAGCAGTACTTC
size: NA; J: TRBJ2-3; D: TRBD2; V: TRBV7-8; CDR3: CASSSSGQANTQYF; DNA: TGTGCCAGCAGCTCTAGCGGCCAAGCGAATACGCAGTATTTT
size: few; J: TRBJ1-2; D: TRBD1; V: TRBV4-2; CDR3: CASSQDFQGATGYTF; DNA: TGTGCCAGCAGCCAAGATTTCCAGGGGGCCACAGGCTACACCTTC
size: NA; J: TRBJ2-1; D: NA; V: TRBV2; CDR3: CASTADSLSYNEQFF; DNA: TGTGCCAGCACAGCGGACTCCCTCTCCTACAATGAGCAGTTCTTC
size: NA; J: TRBJ1-2; D: TRBD1; V: TRBV12-5; CDR3: CASGLGYGTDRVNYGYTF; DNA: TGTGCTAGTGGTTTGGGATACGGGACAGACCGAGTTAACTATGGCTACACCTTC
size: NA; J: TRBJ2-3; D: NA; V: TRBV3-1/TRBV3-2; CDR3: CASSQGPTDTQYF; DNA: TGTGCCAGCAGCCAAGGGCCAACAGATACGCAGTATTTT
size: few; J: TRBJ2-6; D: NA; V: TRBV5-1; CDR3: CASSESPGANVLTF; DNA: TGCGCCAGCAGCGAAAGCCCCGGGGCCAACGTCCTGACTTTC
size: NA; J: TRBJ2-1; D: TRBD2; V: TRBV7-9; CDR3: CASSRGTSGWNEQFF; DNA: TGTGCCAGCAGCCGCGGGACTAGCGGGTGGAATGAGCAGTTCTTC
size: NA; J: TRBJ2-5; D: TRBD1; V: TRBV24-1; CDR3: CATSGTGKNQETQYF; DNA: TGTGCCACCAGTGGGACAGGAAAGAACCAAGAGACCCAGTACTTC
size: NA; J: TRBJ2-7; D: TRBD2; V: TRBV13; CDR3: CASSLSNREDSYEQYF; DNA: TGTGCCAGCAGCTTGTCGAATCGGGAGGATTCCTACGAGCAGTACTTC
size: NA; J: TRBJ2-7; D: NA; V: TRBV19; CDR3: CASKAEVTSYEQYF; DNA: TGTGCCAGTAAAGCGGAAGTTACTAGCTACGAGCAGTACTTC
size: NA; J: TRBJ2-7; D: NA; V: TRBV4-1; CDR3: CASSQDKAARYHEQYF; DNA: TGCGCCAGCAGCCAAGATAAGGCGGCTAGATACCACGAGCAGTACTTC
size: once; J: TRBJ2-7; D: TRBD2; V: TRBV7-6; CDR3: CASSLETSGTYEQYF; DNA: TGTGCCAGCAGCTTAGAGACTAGCGGAACCTACGAGCAGTACTTC
size: once; J: TRBJ1-3; D: NA; V: TRBV11-2; CDR3: CASSLEGTLSGNTIYF; DNA: TGTGCCAGCAGCTTAGAGGGGACACTCTCTGGAAACACCATATATTTT
size: once; J: TRBJ2-1; D: NA; V: TRBV5-1; CDR3: CASSLAVNEQFF; DNA: TGCGCCAGCAGCTTGGCGGTCAATGAGCAGTTCTTC
size: NA; J: TRBJ1-2; D: NA; V: TRBV19; CDR3: CASRLGGEILYGYTF; DNA: TGTGCCAGCAGACTCGGAGGAGAAATCCTATATGGCTACACCTTC
size: NA; J: TRBJ2-5; D: TRBD1; V: TRBV7-2; CDR3: CASSPGQAQETQYF; DNA: TGTGCCAGCAGCCCGGGACAGGCCCAAGAGACCCAGTACTTC
size: few; J: TRBJ2-3; D: NA; V: TRBV2; CDR3: CASSSRGDTQYF; DNA: TGTGCCAGCTCCTCAAGGGGAGATACGCAGTATTTT
size: NA; J: TRBJ2-3; D: TRBD2; V: TRBV6-4; CDR3: CASSDSGTSGADTQYF; DNA: TGTGCCAGCAGTGACTCGGGGACTAGCGGGGCAGATACGCAGTATTTT